This T cell receptor (beta chain) originates from a study of OX40 agonist ivuxolimab in advanced cancers. As for the study in general: Ivuxolimab, an agonist antibody against OX40 (CD134), was given to patients. Recorded diagnoses for dose-escalation patients were hepatocellular carcinoma, melanoma, renal cell or head and neck cancer. Overall study results and limits: The mean number of expanded clones was higher in CD8+ T cells than in CD4+. Clonal expansion from baseline to week 6 occurred in both CD4+ and CD8+ T cells.

Germline CDR1 and CDR2: MRHNA and SNTAGT. Trimming cost V 0 bases and J 0 bases; bases outside gene matches: 4. The CDR3 is made up of 17 amino acids. Profiling relied on immunoSEQ multiplex PCR, and the TCRdb table lists in-frame clones only, not all of them. The table has over 65,000 clones, about 88% seen once. In regard to this clone: Its target is not known.

The sequenced sample was CD4+ or CD8+ T cells sorted from blood, obtained in a trial of the OX40 agonist ivuxolimab. The chain has TRBV6-4 and TRBJ2-2; 7 nucleotides line up with TRBD1. The receptor comes from an adult with an advanced solid tumor such as melanoma, head and neck, liver or kidney cancer. The CDR3 sequence: CASSDSSDRANTGELFF. The CDR3 DNA follows: TGTGCCAGCAGTGACTCGTCTGACAGGGCGAACACCGGGGAGCTGTTTTTT.